These 24 T cell receptor beta chains were all obtained from the same sample, sequenced in a study of cytomegalovirus exposure and HLA in healthy donors. Assay used: immunoSEQ multiplex PCR; TCRdb lists only in-frame clones, some missing. The sample includes about 360,000 clones, more than 80% of them seen just once. The specimen was PBMCs. Source of these receptors: a woman aged 18-30 years in good health and CMV-seronegative.

The chain combines TRBV4-1 with TRBJ1-4; D possibly corresponds to TRBD1 (6 bases). V gave up 2 bases and J gave up 12 bases, with 13 bases separating them. The CDR3 sequence is 13 residues long. The germline gives CDR1 MGHRA, CDR2 YSYEKL. In DNA form, the CDR3 reads TGCGCCAGCAGCCAACAACAGGGATGGGAACTGTTTTTT. It specifies CASSQQQGWELFF.

The J gene is TRBJ1-2, the V gene TRBV28; possibly TRBD1 for D (6 bases). Germline CDR1 and CDR2: MDHEN and SYDVKM. This CDR3 is 15 amino acids long. Trimming left V 2 bases short and J 0 bases short, with 10 bases between. The CDR3 is CASSLGAGANYGYTF. Here the CDR3 DNA reads TGTGCCAGCAGTTTAGGGGCAGGGGCTAACTATGGCTACACCTTC.

The chain couples TRBV30 to TRBJ1-1; D unclear. Germline-derived CDR1 and CDR2 are GTSNPN and SVGIG (reference sequence). The CDR3 contains 15 residues. Trimming took 4 bases from V and 5 from J, leaving 20 bases between them. CDR3 bases: TGTGCCTGGAAAGGCGGAGGTGGGCCTAGGACTGAAGCTTTCTTT. This sequence encodes CAWKGGGGPRTEAFF. The variable domain in full, completed from reference TRBV30 and TRBJ1-1, reads SQTIHQWPATLVQPVGSPLSLECTVEGTSNPNLYWYRQAAGRGLQLLFYSVGIGQISSEVPQNLSASRPQDRQFILSSKKLLLSDSGFYLCAWKGGGGPRTEAFFGQGTRLTVV.

The rearrangement links TRBV5-4 to TRBJ2-2; D unresolved. Germline CDR1 reads SGHNT; CDR2 reads YYREEE (reference sequence). There are 13 residues in the CDR3. V lost 4 bases and J 3 bases, leaving 7 bases between the germline ends. The CDR3 DNA reads as TGTGCCAGCAGCCCCGAGTACACCGGGGAGCTGTTTTTT. Translation: CASSPEYTGELFF.

The gene calls are TRBV4-1 and TRBJ2-1; possibly TRBD2 for D (5 bases). With 3 bases removed from V and 3 bases from J, the gap between germline ends came to 18 bases. Per the germline V gene, CDR1 is MGHRA and CDR2 is YSYEKL. The CDR3 consists of 17 residues. As DNA, the CDR3 is TGCGCCAGCAGCCACATTGAGGGCGGGCAAGGCTACAATGAGCAGTTCTTC. Translating it yields CASSHIEGGQGYNEQFF.

This clone was counted between two and nine times. This chain joins TRBV30 and TRBJ1-1, with 8 positions matching TRBD1. This CDR3 comprises 14 residues. J lost 1 base, V lost 0 bases, and 1 base had no gene match. Per the germline V gene, CDR1 is GTSNPN and CDR2 is SVGIG (reference sequence). The CDR3 sequence: CAWSVGTGNTEAFF. CDR3 in DNA: TGTGCCTGGAGTGTGGGGACAGGGAACACTGAAGCTTTCTTT.

The chain recombines TRBV27 with TRBJ2-3; no firm D call. Germline lookup yields CDR1 MNHEY and CDR2 SMNVEV (reference sequence). The CDR3 is 13 residues long. V lost 2 bases, J lost 4 bases, and 7 bases lay in between. CDR3 nucleotide sequence: TGTGCCAGCAGTTTAGGTGGCCCAGATACGCAGTATTTT. Translation: CASSLGGPDTQYF.

The V gene is TRBV2, the J gene TRBJ2-2; a possible D gene is TRBD1 (7 bases). V was trimmed by 11 bases and J by 3 bases, leaving 19 bases between them. The CDR3 contains 15 residues. Germline V gene sequence: CDR1 SNHLY, CDR2 FYNNEI. The CDR3 bases are TGTGCCCGAAGGAGGGGGCACCACGACACCGGGGAGCTGTTTTTT. Translation: CARRRGHHDTGELFF.

Only one count was recorded for this clone. Other DNA sequences in the sample encode the same CDR3. V and J are TRBV9 and TRBJ2-1, with D tentatively TRBD2 (5 bases). Per germline, CDR1 SGDLS and CDR2 YYNGEE. This CDR3 contains 13 residues. Trimming stripped 4 bases from V and 5 bases from J, with 10 bases between. The chain's CDR3 is CASSLGLNNEQFF. In nucleotides, the CDR3 is TGTGCCAGCAGCTTAGGACTTAACAATGAGCAGTTCTTC.

The chain is built from TRBV29-1 and TRBJ2-5; D is possibly TRBD1 (5 bases). Trimming removed 0 bases at V and 1 base at J, with 9 bases between. Germline V gives CDR1 SQVTM, CDR2 ANQGSEA. This CDR3 contains 14 residues. The CDR3 DNA reads TGCAGCGTTGAAGATTGGGGCCTCCAAGAGACCCAGTACTTC. Its protein is CSVEDWGLQETQYF.

The rearrangement joins TRBV30 to TRBJ1-4; TRBD1 matches 8 bases. CDR3 length: 13 residues. Trimming removed 5 bases from V and 1 base from J; junction bases left unmatched: 0. Germline V gene data show CDR1 as GTSNPN and CDR2 as SVGIG (reference sequence). CDR3 in amino acids: CAWDRGTNEKLFF. The CDR3 coding sequence is TGTGCCTGGGACAGGGGAACTAATGAAAAACTGTTTTTT.

The V call is TRBV9, the J call TRBJ2-3, with 9 nucleotides matching TRBD1. With 5 bases clipped from V and 4 bases from J, the junction kept 8 bases outside the gene matches. The CDR3 length is 15 residues. CDR1 is SGDLS and CDR2 is YYNGEE in the germline V gene. For the CDR3, the DNA is TGTGCCAGCAGTCTAGGACAGGGGTTGGCAGATACGCAGTATTTT. It translates to CASSLGQGLADTQYF.

This clone appeared a few times. The chain combines TRBV28 with TRBJ2-3, with 7 bases that match TRBD1. The CDR3 loop spans 15 amino acids. Trimming cost V 6 bases and J 0 bases; bases outside gene matches: 6. Germline V gene lookup returns CDR1 MDHEN and CDR2 SYDVKM. CDR3: CASRPGTVSTDTQYF. The CDR3 nucleotides are TGTGCCAGCAGACCGGGGACAGTGAGCACAGATACGCAGTATTTT.

V and J are TRBV6-6 and TRBJ1-2; 10 bases line up with TRBD1. This CDR3 is built from 16 residues. V lost 0 bases and J lost 8; bases outside the gene matches: 9. Germline lookup yields CDR1 MNHNY and CDR2 SVGAGI (reference sequence). CDR3 residues: CASSYSIGQGVIGYTF. CDR3 in DNA: TGTGCCAGCAGTTACTCTATAGGACAGGGGGTTATCGGCTACACCTTC.

This chain joins TRBV6-5 and TRBJ1-5, with D uncertain. The germline CDR1 and CDR2 sequences are MNHEY and SVGAGI. The CDR3 sequence is 14 residues long. V lost 2 bases and J lost 6, with 11 bases in between. CDR3 nucleotide sequence: TGTGCCAGCAGTTACCGGTCGTGGAGTCAGCCCCAGCATTTT. This sequence encodes CASSYRSWSQPQHF.

A few counts support this clone. The rearrangement uses TRBV5-5 and TRBJ1-2, with TRBD1 matching 8 bases. After removal of 2 bases from V and 3 bases from J, the junction contained 3 bases not matched to a gene. This CDR3 has 14 residues. The germline V gene has CDR1 SGHKS and CDR2 YYEKEE (reference sequence). CDR3 in amino acids: CASSFTGGDYGYTF. Written as DNA, the CDR3 is TGTGCCAGCAGCTTCACAGGGGGGGACTATGGCTACACCTTC.

The chain employs TRBV6-5 and TRBJ1-2; possible D gene TRBD1, 6 bases. Trimming shortened V by 6 bases and J by 4 bases, and 15 bases separated the two germline ends. The CDR3 runs to 14 residues. The germline V gene has CDR1 MNHEY and CDR2 SVGAGI. CDR3 sequence reads: CASRPQGNIYGYTF. The DNA of the CDR3 is TGTGCCAGCAGGCCACAGGGAAATATCTATGGCTACACCTTC.

This chain connects TRBV28 to TRBJ1-6, with 7 bases lining up with TRBD1. Germline V gene sequence: CDR1 MDHEN, CDR2 SYDVKM. The CDR3 totals 15 residues. The V segment lost 8 bases and the J segment 7 bases; nucleotides outside the gene matches: 11. CDR3 nucleotides: TGTGCCAGCTCTCTAACGGGACAGCAAAATTCACCCCTCCACTTT. Its translation is CASSLTGQQNSPLHF. The variable domain in full, with the rest retrieved from reference TRBV28 and TRBJ1-6, is DVKVTQSSRYLVKRTGEKVFLECVQDMDHENMFWYRQDPGLGLRLIYFSYDVKMKEKGDIPEGYSVSREKKERFSLILESASTNQTSMYLCASSLTGQQNSPLHFGNGTRLTVT.

This clone was seen a handful of times. The chain combines TRBV30 with TRBJ1-2; 9 positions agree with TRBD1. The V and J ends lost 5 bases and 4 bases, in that order; junction bases with no gene match: 11. Germline loops: CDR1 GTSNPN, CDR2 SVGIG (reference sequence). This CDR3 contains 15 residues. The CDR3 reads CAWETGQGWSYGYTF. As DNA, the CDR3 is TGTGCCTGGGAAACTGGACAGGGGTGGAGCTATGGCTACACCTTC.

This sequence joins TRBV7-8 and TRBJ2-3, with 12 bases identical to TRBD1. Germline V gene sequence: CDR1 SGHVS, CDR2 FQNEAQ. V shed 6 bases and J 4 bases; nucleotides not matched to a gene: 11. The CDR3 is 17 residues long. The CDR3 nucleotides are TGTGCCAGCAGGGGCCAGATCGGGACAGGGGGCGCAGATACGCAGTATTTT. This gives the protein CASRGQIGTGGADTQYF.

The chain uses TRBV28 and TRBJ2-5; possibly TRBD2 for D (6 bases). In germline, CDR1 is MDHEN, CDR2 SYDVKM. Trimming removed 5 bases from V and 3 bases from J, with 19 bases in between. The CDR3 contains 16 residues. The CDR3 DNA reads TGTGCCAGCAGTACCCTAATACGGGAGACGAAAGAGACCCAGTACTTC. This sequence encodes CASSTLIRETKETQYF.

This chain joins TRBV29-1 and TRBJ2-3, with 7 bases identical to TRBD1. The junction had 9 bases not matched to a gene; V was cut back by 7 bases and J by 2 bases. The CDR3 has 14 residues. The germline V gene has CDR1 SQVTM and CDR2 ANQGSEA. CDR3 in DNA: TGCAGCGCCCAGGGACAGATTCTCACAGATACGCAGTATTTT. Its translation: CSAQGQILTDTQYF.

Only one count was recorded for this clone. The V gene is TRBV30, the J gene TRBJ1-5; TRBD1 is a possible D gene (5 bases). Germline CDR1 reads GTSNPN; CDR2 reads SVGIG (reference sequence). V was shortened by 1 base and J by 1 base, with 11 bases between the two germline ends. This CDR3 contains 15 residues. The CDR3 protein is CAWSGGGLSNQPQHF. The CDR3 DNA is TGTGCCTGGAGTGGGGGCGGCCTGAGCAATCAGCCCCAGCATTTT.

The V gene is TRBV9, the J gene TRBJ2-5; 14 bases are shared with TRBD2. There are 18 residues in the CDR3. Germline loops: CDR1 SGDLS, CDR2 YYNGEE. V trimming: 2 bases; J trimming: 3 bases; junction bases outside the gene matches: 9. CDR3 sequence: CASSVGGLTSGREETQYF. In DNA form, the CDR3 reads TGTGCCAGCAGCGTGGGGGGTTTGACTAGCGGGAGGGAAGAGACCCAGTACTTC.